The rows below give T cell receptor beta chains drawn from one sample of a study of preoperative IRX-2 immunotherapy in early breast cancer. Profiling relied on immunoSEQ multiplex PCR, and the TCRdb table lists in-frame clones only, not all of them. The table includes 30,000 to 35,000 clones, about 95% detected once. The sample was gathered from a patient treated with IRX-2 immunotherapy. The receptors stem from a human donor with breast cancer. Each CDR3 is given with its conserved first and last residue. A D gene is named only where the DNA matches it firmly. Clone size appears in some rows only: once, few, many, or a class for an expanded clone.

j_call: TRBJ1-2
d_call: .
v_call: TRBV6-5
clone_size: once
cdr3_aa: CASSPLNRPEVGYTF
cdr3_nt: TGTGCCAGCAGCCCCCTTAATAGGCCCGAAGTAGGCTACACCTTC

j_call: TRBJ1-1
d_call: .
v_call: TRBV5-1
clone_size: .
cdr3_aa: CASSLRGAEAFF
cdr3_nt: TGCGCCAGCAGCTTGCGGGGAGCTGAAGCTTTCTTT

j_call: TRBJ1-1
d_call: .
v_call: TRBV19
clone_size: .
cdr3_aa: CASFGRGQQEPEAFF
cdr3_nt: TGTGCCAGTTTCGGCAGAGGACAGCAAGAACCTGAAGCTTTCTTT

j_call: TRBJ1-1
d_call: TRBD1
v_call: TRBV15
clone_size: .
cdr3_aa: CATADRGPHGAFF
cdr3_nt: TGTGCCACCGCGGACAGGGGGCCTCACGGTGCTTTCTTT

j_call: TRBJ1-2
d_call: .
v_call: TRBV6-4
clone_size: .
cdr3_aa: CASSDDTTPSYGYTF
cdr3_nt: TGTGCCAGCAGTGACGACACCACCCCTAGCTATGGCTACACCTTC

j_call: TRBJ2-3
d_call: TRBD2
v_call: TRBV5-6
clone_size: .
cdr3_aa: CASSFPGLAGGSSTDTQYF
cdr3_nt: TGTGCCAGCAGCTTCCCTGGACTAGCGGGAGGTTCTAGCACAGATACGCAGTATTTT

j_call: TRBJ1-1
d_call: TRBD1
v_call: TRBV6-1
clone_size: .
cdr3_aa: CASNKMTGDNTEAFF
cdr3_nt: TGTGCCAGCAATAAGATGACAGGGGATAACACTGAAGCTTTCTTT

j_call: TRBJ2-7
d_call: TRBD2
v_call: TRBV25-1
clone_size: .
cdr3_aa: CASRPPGGYEQYF
cdr3_nt: TGTGCCAGCAGGCCCCCGGGGGGCTACGAGCAGTACTTC

j_call: TRBJ1-4
d_call: .
v_call: TRBV6-5
clone_size: .
cdr3_aa: CASRKGVDEKLFF
cdr3_nt: TGTGCCAGCAGAAAAGGGGTTGATGAAAAACTGTTTTTT

j_call: TRBJ1-2
d_call: .
v_call: TRBV2
clone_size: .
cdr3_aa: CASSGRRVIYGYTF
cdr3_nt: TGTGCCAGCAGTGGGAGGAGAGTTATCTATGGCTACACCTTC

j_call: TRBJ2-3
d_call: .
v_call: TRBV28
clone_size: .
cdr3_aa: CASPPGNGQSTDTQYF
cdr3_nt: TGTGCCAGCCCTCCCGGGAACGGCCAGAGCACAGATACGCAGTATTTT

j_call: TRBJ2-3
d_call: TRBD2
v_call: TRBV9
clone_size: .
cdr3_aa: CASSALAGGWTDTQYF
cdr3_nt: TGTGCCAGCAGTGCCCTAGCGGGGGGTTGGACAGATACGCAGTATTTT

j_call: TRBJ2-7
d_call: .
v_call: TRBV5-1
clone_size: .
cdr3_aa: CASSSLTGAGGEQYF
cdr3_nt: TGCGCCAGCAGCTCGCTGACAGGAGCTGGGGGGGAGCAGTACTTC

j_call: TRBJ2-7
d_call: .
v_call: TRBV10-3
clone_size: .
cdr3_aa: CAISGLTGEGEQYF
cdr3_nt: TGTGCCATCAGTGGTTTGACAGGGGAGGGCGAGCAGTACTTC

j_call: TRBJ2-7
d_call: .
v_call: TRBV19
clone_size: .
cdr3_aa: CASLGPTYEQYF
cdr3_nt: TGTGCCAGTTTGGGGCCTACCTACGAGCAGTACTTC

j_call: TRBJ1-5
d_call: .
v_call: TRBV6-1
clone_size: .
cdr3_aa: CASSESGQANQPQHF
cdr3_nt: TGTGCCAGCAGTGAAAGTGGGCAAGCAAATCAGCCCCAGCATTTT

j_call: TRBJ2-2
d_call: TRBD2
v_call: TRBV5-4
clone_size: .
cdr3_aa: CASSLVLAGVNTGELFF
cdr3_nt: TGTGCCAGCAGCTTGGTCCTAGCGGGAGTAAACACCGGGGAGCTGTTTTTT

j_call: TRBJ2-4
d_call: TRBD1
v_call: TRBV18
clone_size: .
cdr3_aa: CASSPLDRVKNIQYF
cdr3_nt: TGTGCCAGCTCACCACTCGACAGGGTCAAAAACATTCAGTACTTC

j_call: TRBJ2-1
d_call: TRBD1
v_call: TRBV14
clone_size: .
cdr3_aa: CASSQKFRDRSSNEQFF
cdr3_nt: TGTGCCAGCAGCCAAAAGTTCCGGGACAGGTCATCCAATGAGCAGTTCTTC

j_call: TRBJ1-2
d_call: .
v_call: TRBV20-1
clone_size: .
cdr3_aa: CSAGGAADTF
cdr3_nt: TGCAGTGCTGGCGGGGCAGCTGACACCTTC

j_call: TRBJ1-2
d_call: .
v_call: TRBV5-5
clone_size: .
cdr3_aa: CASSLSGYNYGYTF
cdr3_nt: TGTGCCAGCAGCTTGTCAGGGTATAACTATGGCTACACCTTC

j_call: TRBJ2-2
d_call: .
v_call: TRBV5-1
clone_size: .
cdr3_aa: CASSPNTGELFF
cdr3_nt: TGCGCCAGCAGCCCGAACACCGGGGAGCTGTTTTTT

j_call: TRBJ1-5
d_call: TRBD1
v_call: TRBV7-3
clone_size: .
cdr3_aa: CAREKVLRGDRGEDQPQHF
cdr3_nt: TGTGCCAGGGAGAAAGTGTTGAGGGGCGACAGGGGTGAAGATCAGCCCCAGCATTTT

j_call: TRBJ2-7
d_call: TRBD1
v_call: TRBV7-2
clone_size: .
cdr3_aa: CASSRDRSYEQYF
cdr3_nt: TGTGCCAGCTCCCGGGACAGGTCCTACGAGCAGTACTTC

j_call: TRBJ2-3
d_call: .
v_call: TRBV27
clone_size: .
cdr3_aa: CASLGWSTDTQYF
cdr3_nt: TGTGCCAGCCTTGGGTGGAGCACAGATACGCAGTATTTT